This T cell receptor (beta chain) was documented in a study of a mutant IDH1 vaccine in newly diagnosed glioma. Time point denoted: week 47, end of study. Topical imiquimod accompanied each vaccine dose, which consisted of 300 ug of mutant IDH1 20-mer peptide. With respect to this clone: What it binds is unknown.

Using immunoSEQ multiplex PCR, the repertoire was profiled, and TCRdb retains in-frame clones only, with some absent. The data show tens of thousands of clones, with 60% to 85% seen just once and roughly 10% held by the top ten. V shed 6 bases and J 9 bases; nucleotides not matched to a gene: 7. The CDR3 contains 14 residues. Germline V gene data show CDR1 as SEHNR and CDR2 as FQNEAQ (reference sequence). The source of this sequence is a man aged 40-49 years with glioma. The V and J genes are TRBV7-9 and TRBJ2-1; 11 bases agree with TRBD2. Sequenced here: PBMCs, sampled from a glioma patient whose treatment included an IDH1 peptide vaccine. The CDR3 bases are TGTGCCAGCAGGCACGGACTAGCGGGTTTTGAGCAGTTCTTC. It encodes CASRHGLAGFEQFF.